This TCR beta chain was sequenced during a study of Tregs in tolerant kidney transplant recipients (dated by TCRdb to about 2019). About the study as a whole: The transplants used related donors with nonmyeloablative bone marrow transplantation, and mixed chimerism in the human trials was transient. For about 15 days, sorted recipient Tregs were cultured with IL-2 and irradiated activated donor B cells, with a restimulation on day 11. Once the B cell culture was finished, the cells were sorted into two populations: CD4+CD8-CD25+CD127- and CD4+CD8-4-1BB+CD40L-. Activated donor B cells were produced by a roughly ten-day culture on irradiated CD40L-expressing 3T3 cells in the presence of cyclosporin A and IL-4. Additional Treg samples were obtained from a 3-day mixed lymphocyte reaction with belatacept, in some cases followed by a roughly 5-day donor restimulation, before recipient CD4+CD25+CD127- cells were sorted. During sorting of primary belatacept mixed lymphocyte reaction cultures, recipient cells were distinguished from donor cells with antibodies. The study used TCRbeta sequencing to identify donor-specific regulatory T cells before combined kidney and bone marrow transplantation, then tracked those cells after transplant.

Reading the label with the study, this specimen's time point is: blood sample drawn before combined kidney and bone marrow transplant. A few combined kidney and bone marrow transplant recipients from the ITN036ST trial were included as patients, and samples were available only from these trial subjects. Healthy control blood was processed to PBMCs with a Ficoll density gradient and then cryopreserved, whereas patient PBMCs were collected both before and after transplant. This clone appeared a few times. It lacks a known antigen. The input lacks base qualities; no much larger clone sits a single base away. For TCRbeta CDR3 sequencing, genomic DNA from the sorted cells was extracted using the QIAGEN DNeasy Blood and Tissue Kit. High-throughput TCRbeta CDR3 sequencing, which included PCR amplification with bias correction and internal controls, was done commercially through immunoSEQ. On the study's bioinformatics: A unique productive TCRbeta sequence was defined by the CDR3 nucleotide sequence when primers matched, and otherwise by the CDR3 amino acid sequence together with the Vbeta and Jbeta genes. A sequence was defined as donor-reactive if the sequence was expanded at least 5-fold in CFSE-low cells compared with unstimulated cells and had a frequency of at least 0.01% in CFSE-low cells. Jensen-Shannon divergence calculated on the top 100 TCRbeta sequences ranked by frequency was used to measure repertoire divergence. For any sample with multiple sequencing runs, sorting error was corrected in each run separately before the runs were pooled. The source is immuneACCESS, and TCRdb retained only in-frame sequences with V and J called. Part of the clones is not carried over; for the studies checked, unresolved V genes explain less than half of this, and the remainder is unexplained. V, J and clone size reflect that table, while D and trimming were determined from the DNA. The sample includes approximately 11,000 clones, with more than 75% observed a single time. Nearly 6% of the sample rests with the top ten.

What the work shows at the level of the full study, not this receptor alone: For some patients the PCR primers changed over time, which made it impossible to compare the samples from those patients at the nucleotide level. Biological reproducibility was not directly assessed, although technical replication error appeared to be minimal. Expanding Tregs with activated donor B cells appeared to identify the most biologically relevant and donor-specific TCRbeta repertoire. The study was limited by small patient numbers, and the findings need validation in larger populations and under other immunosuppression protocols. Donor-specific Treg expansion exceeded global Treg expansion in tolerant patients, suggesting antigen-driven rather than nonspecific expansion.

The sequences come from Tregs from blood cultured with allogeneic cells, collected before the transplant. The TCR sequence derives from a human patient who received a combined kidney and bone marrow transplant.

The CDR3 reads as follows: CASSEPRLGANEQFF. The DNA reads TGTGCCAGCAGTGAACCAAGGCTGGGGGCCAATGAGCAGTTCTTC. The rearranged segments are TRBV6-1 and TRBJ2-1, with TRBD1 perhaps the D gene, on 6 matching bases. Measured from the cysteine to the phenylalanine, the CDR3 is 15 residues long. CDR3 DNA is the only sequence kept; it has 45 bases, read in frame from the first base. The germline ends are 14 bases apart after V is trimmed by 2 bases and J by 6 bases. CDR1 MNHNS and CDR2 SASEGT were looked up in the germline V gene.